Below are 15 T cell receptor beta chains sequenced from a single sample in a study. TCRdb re-analysed the RT-PCR reads in MiXCR, keeping a single row per CDR3 protein. In the table there are about 700,000 distinct CDR3 sequences, around 14% of which are singletons. The sample consisted of memory CD4+ T cells from blood. Receptor source: a female donor in good health, serving as a healthy control.

The chain carries TRBV6-2 or TRBV6-3 and TRBJ1-1; D unresolved. The V gene lost 0 bases and the J gene lost 5 bases, with 16 bases spanning the gap. The CDR3 contains 16 residues. Germline V gives CDR1 MNHEY, CDR2 SVGEGT. CDR3 residues: CASSYSTRGVFTEAFF. DNA of the CDR3: TGTGCCAGCAGTTACTCGACACGAGGAGTCTTTACTGAAGCTTTCTTT.

The CDR3 DNA sequence: TGTGCCAGCAGCCAAGAGACAGTCCCACAATATACGCAGTATTTT. This sequence encodes CASSQETVPQYTQYF. V gene TRBV4-2 combines with J gene TRBJ2-3; possibly TRBD1 for D (5 bases). Germline loops: CDR1 LGHNA, CDR2 YNFKEQ. The ends were cut back, 0 bases at V and 7 bases at J, with 14 bases in the middle. The CDR3 covers 15 residues.

This chain joins TRBV7-8 and TRBJ1-2; no clear D gene. The CDR3 has 13 residues. Between the trimmed V and J ends, which lost 3 bases and 4 bases, there was a span of 9 bases. CDR1 is SGHVS and CDR2 is FQNEAQ in the germline V gene. Written as DNA, the CDR3 is TGTGCCAGCAGCTTCCGGGGTAGCTATGGCTACACCTTC. The encoded protein is CASSFRGSYGYTF.

The chain links TRBV25-1 to TRBJ2-3, with a possible D match to TRBD2 (6 bases). CDR1 and CDR2 (germline): MGHDK, SYGVNS. V was trimmed by 2 bases and J by 6 bases, leaving 12 bases between them. CDR3 length: 14 amino acids. The CDR3 nucleotides are TGTGCCAGCAGTGAAAAGAAGGGGACTGATACGCAGTATTTT. Translation gives CASSEKKGTDTQYF.

The V call is TRBV12-3 or TRBV12-4, the J call TRBJ2-3; 8 bases are shared with TRBD1. Trimming cost V 4 bases and J 5 bases; bases outside gene matches: 11. This CDR3 is 16 amino acids long. The CDR3 is CASSSYRDRSIDTQYF. The CDR3 DNA is TGTGCCAGCAGTTCCTACCGGGACAGGTCTATAGATACGCAGTATTTT.

The V gene is TRBV28, the J gene TRBJ2-5; D possibly corresponds to TRBD1 (6 bases). This CDR3 has 15 amino acids. Germline V gene lookup returns CDR1 MDHEN and CDR2 SYDVKM. V dropped 4 bases and J dropped 4 bases, with 16 bases sitting between them. The DNA of the CDR3 is TGTGCCAGCAGTTCCTCACAGGGATGGCTAGAGACCCAGTACTTC. This translates into CASSSSQGWLETQYF.

The rearrangement joins TRBV11-2 to TRBJ1-6; possibly TRBD1 for D (6 bases). Looked up from germline, CDR1 is SGHAT and CDR2 is FQNNGV. Between the trimmed V and J ends, which lost 0 bases and 5 bases, there was a span of 14 bases. The CDR3 has 17 amino acids. The CDR3 here is CASSLDPTGLDNSPLHF. In DNA, the CDR3 is TGTGCCAGCAGCTTAGATCCGACAGGACTTGATAATTCACCCCTCCACTTT.

In this sample, this clonotype turned up many times. The chain employs TRBV20-1 and TRBJ1-5; D is unresolved. Trimming removed 1 base at V and 3 bases at J, with 7 bases between. The germline V gene encodes CDR1 DFQATT and CDR2 SNEGSKA (reference sequence). This CDR3 spans 13 amino acids. CDR3 nucleotides: TGCAGTGCTAGAGTGCAGCTCAATCAGCCCCAGCATTTT. This codes for CSARVQLNQPQHF.

This clonotype has only a few counts. The gene calls are TRBV28 and TRBJ2-7; 9 positions match TRBD1. In germline, CDR1 is MDHEN, CDR2 SYDVKM. J lost 9 bases, V lost 4 bases, and 13 bases had no gene match. The CDR3 is made up of 15 amino acids. DNA for the CDR3: TGTGCCAGCAGTTCCGGGACAGGGCGAGGCGAGGGGCAGTACTTC. Translating it yields CASSSGTGRGEGQYF.

The chain carries TRBV7-2 and TRBJ2-3; 16 bases match TRBD2. After removal of 3 bases from V and 2 bases from J, the junction contained 8 bases not matched to a gene. The CDR3 totals 19 residues. Germline loops: CDR1 SGHTA, CDR2 FQGNSA. This CDR3 is CASSFGTSGRAVITDTQYF. The CDR3 bases are TGTGCCAGCAGCTTTGGGACTAGCGGGAGGGCCGTAATCACAGATACGCAGTATTTT.

The CDR3 sequence is CASRFASASQPQHF. The CDR3 coding sequence is TGTGCCAGCAGGTTCGCCTCGGCCAGTCAGCCCCAGCATTTT. V is TRBV12-3 or TRBV12-4 and J is TRBJ1-5; D unclear. Trimming pared 6 bases from V and 6 bases from J, leaving 15 bases between. This CDR3 is 14 amino acids long.

V and J are TRBV7-2 and TRBJ2-3; no reliable D call. CDR3 length equals 15 residues. Trimming took 5 bases from V and 0 from J, leaving 12 bases between them. Per germline, CDR1 SGHTA and CDR2 FQGNSA. The CDR3 sequence is CASSPAGASTDTQYF. CDR3 DNA sequence: TGTGCCAGCAGCCCGGCAGGCGCTAGCACAGATACGCAGTATTTT.

This clonotype was recorded a few times. This chain uses TRBV5-6 with TRBJ2-7; TRBD2 agrees at 8 bases. Germline assignment: CDR1 SGHDT and CDR2 YYEEEE. V shed 2 bases, J shed 2 bases, and the junction held 3 bases outside the gene matches. This CDR3 contains 14 residues. The CDR3 DNA sequence: TGTGCCAGCAGCTTACTAGCGGATCCCTACGAGCAGTACTTC. Translating it yields CASSLLADPYEQYF.

The V and J genes are TRBV20-1 and TRBJ2-3; D uncertain. This CDR3 is built from 15 residues. V dropped 2 bases and J dropped 0 bases, with 12 bases sitting between them. Per the germline V gene, CDR1 is DFQATT and CDR2 is SNEGSKA (reference sequence). The CDR3, as DNA: TGCAGTGCTAGAAACCCGGGTCATAGCACAGATACGCAGTATTTT. As protein: CSARNPGHSTDTQYF.

This clonotype was seen many times. The J gene is TRBJ2-3, the V gene TRBV9, with 10 bases lining up with TRBD2. Trimming cost V 0 bases and J 2 bases; bases outside gene matches: 3. This CDR3 spans 16 amino acids. Germline V gives CDR1 SGDLS, CDR2 YYNGEE. CDR3 protein: CASSVGTSGNTDTQYF. The DNA for the CDR3 is TGTGCCAGCAGCGTAGGAACTAGCGGGAACACAGATACGCAGTATTTT.